Listed here are 12 T cell receptor beta chains from one sample, sequenced in a study of T-cell memory formation after mild COVID-19 (dated by TCRdb to the early 2020s). The library relied on 5' RACE. TCRdb names Illumina NovaSeq 6000 as the instrument used. The public reads were reprocessed in TCRdb via fastp at Q25 and MiXCR, keeping in-frame beta chains. Rows merge per CDR3 protein into single entries with the most common DNA and genes. Present in this sample are roughly 80,000 distinct CDR3 sequences, roughly 25% of which were seen just once. The top ten constitute roughly 39% of the sample. Input material: PBMCs or a T cell subset sorted from them (not recorded which). Source of these receptors: a man aged 18 to 30 who had mild COVID-19 (a few samples of this study predate the infection). The sample titles of this study are shuffled in the database, so cell type and time point are left out; the donor was told from shared clones.

The CDR3 loop reads CASSLVLMVGQGDYGYTF. Written as DNA, the CDR3 is TGTGCCAGCAGCTTAGTTTTAATGGTCGGACAGGGGGACTATGGCTACACCTTC. The V and J genes are TRBV13 and TRBJ1-2; TRBD1 matches at 10 bases. CDR3 length: 18 amino acids. Trimming at V came to 1 base and at J to 3 bases, leaving 11 bases not matched to a gene. The V gene's germline CDR1 is PRHDT and CDR2 FYEKMQ (reference sequence).

This clonotype has a handful of counts. This chain connects TRBV7-9 to TRBJ2-7; no reliable D call. Germline loops: CDR1 SEHNR, CDR2 FQNEAQ (reference sequence). V was cut by 4 bases and J by 1 base, with 11 bases left in between. The CDR3 sequence is 14 residues long. CDR3 sequence: CASSSDLVSYEQYV. The CDR3 DNA is TGTGCCAGCAGCTCGGACCTCGTTTCCTACGAGCAGTACGTC.

The chain combines TRBV29-1 with TRBJ1-1; perhaps TRBD1 as D (5 bases). Deletions cut 4 bases from V and 5 bases from J, with 23 bases between. There are 16 residues in the CDR3. Germline-derived CDR1 and CDR2 are SQVTM and ANQGSEA. The CDR3 DNA follows: TGCAGCGTTGTGGGGGGTTTAATGGGCACTGGTACTGAAGCTTTCTTT. Protein sequence: CSVVGGLMGTGTEAFF.

This chain connects TRBV19 to TRBJ2-3; D not certain. V shed 5 bases and J shed 6 bases, with 15 bases lying between them. CDR1 LNHDA and CDR2 SQIVND come from the germline V gene (reference sequence). The CDR3 loop spans 14 amino acids. The CDR3 here is CASSPGPRPDTQYF. In nucleotides, the CDR3 is TGTGCCAGTAGTCCGGGCCCCCGCCCGGATACGCAGTATTTT.

The rearrangement links TRBV7-2 to TRBJ2-1; 7 bases match TRBD2. This CDR3 has 16 residues. Germline V gene lookup returns CDR1 SGHTA and CDR2 FQGNSA. V trimming: 5 bases; J trimming: 0 bases; junction bases outside the gene matches: 7. The CDR3 bases are TGTGCCAGCAGCGACCCTGGGGGGGGCTCCTACAATGAGCAGTTCTTC. Protein: CASSDPGGGSYNEQFF.

This clonotype was seen a handful of times. The V call is TRBV6-2 or TRBV6-3, the J call TRBJ1-6; D is ambiguous. This CDR3 contains 12 residues. V was cut by 7 bases and J by 16 bases, with 17 bases left in between. Germline V CDR1 and CDR2: MNHEY, SVGEGT. CDR3 DNA sequence: TGTGCCAGCAAGTCCACACTGACCCAGCTCCACTTT. It codes for CASKSTLTQLHF.

This clonotype appeared many times. The V and J genes are TRBV20-1 and TRBJ2-4; no firm D call. The V and J ends lost 5 bases and 6 bases respectively, with 11 bases between them. This CDR3 comprises 12 residues. Looked up from germline, CDR1 is DFQATT and CDR2 is SNEGSKA (reference sequence). The CDR3 nucleotides are TGCAGTGCTGGTTCTTTTCGAAACATTCAGTACTTC. It encodes CSAGSFRNIQYF.

The gene calls are TRBV18 and TRBJ2-5; D call uncertain. Germline loops: CDR1 KGHSH, CDR2 LQKENI. CDR3 size: 14 residues. V was trimmed by 3 bases and J by 6 bases, leaving 14 bases between them. The CDR3 DNA is TGTGCCAGCTCACCTTCGGCAGAGATGAAGACCCAGTACTTC. Its protein is CASSPSAEMKTQYF.

A few counts support this clonotype. The V gene is TRBV7-2, the J gene TRBJ1-5, with 9 bases aligning to TRBD1. Looked up from germline, CDR1 is SGHTA and CDR2 is FQGNSA. The junction had 7 bases not matched to a gene; V was cut back by 7 bases and J by 0 bases. The CDR3 is 16 residues long. The CDR3 DNA reads TGTGCCAGCACCCGACAGGGGGAAGGTAGCAATCAGCCCCAGCATTTT. This translates into CASTRQGEGSNQPQHF.

This clonotype was detected only a few times. The genes are TRBV24-1 and TRBJ2-1; no clear D. Trimming took 5 bases from V and 10 from J, leaving 23 bases between them. CDR1 KGHDR and CDR2 SFDVKD come from the germline V gene. The CDR3 runs 16 residues. CDR3 residues: CATSGRQPGLFWEQFF. DNA for the CDR3: TGTGCCACCAGTGGTCGTCAGCCAGGCCTTTTTTGGGAGCAGTTCTTC.

The chain employs TRBV5-5 and TRBJ2-1, with 7 bases fitting TRBD2. The germline V gene has CDR1 SGHKS and CDR2 YYEKEE (reference sequence). After removal of 2 bases from V and 6 bases from J, the junction contained 8 bases not matched to a gene. This CDR3 contains 15 residues. The CDR3 region is CASSFGTTTPNEQFF. CDR3 DNA sequence: TGTGCCAGCAGCTTCGGGACTACTACTCCCAATGAGCAGTTCTTC.

The rearrangement joins TRBV10-3 to TRBJ2-3; D is ambiguous. V lost 3 bases and J 2 bases, leaving 6 bases between the germline ends. Germline CDR1 reads ENHRY; CDR2 reads SYGVKD. The CDR3 consists of 13 residues. The CDR3 region has the DNA TGTGCCATCAGTGAAGGTATCACAGATACGCAGTATTTT. This encodes CAISEGITDTQYF.